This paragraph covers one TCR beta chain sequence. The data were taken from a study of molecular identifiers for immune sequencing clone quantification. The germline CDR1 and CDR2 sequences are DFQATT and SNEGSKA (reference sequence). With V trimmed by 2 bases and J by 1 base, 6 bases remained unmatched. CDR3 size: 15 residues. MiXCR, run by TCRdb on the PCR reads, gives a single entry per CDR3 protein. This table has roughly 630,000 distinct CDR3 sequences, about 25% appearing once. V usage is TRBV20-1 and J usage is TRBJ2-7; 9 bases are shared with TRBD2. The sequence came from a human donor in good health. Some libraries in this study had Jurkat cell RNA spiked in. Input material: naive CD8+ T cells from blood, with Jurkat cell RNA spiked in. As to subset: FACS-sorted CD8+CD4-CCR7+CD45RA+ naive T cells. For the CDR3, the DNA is TGCAGTGCTAGACAGGAGCGGGGGGCTTCCTACGAGCAGTACTTC. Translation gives CSARQERGASYEQYF.